The text below deals with one TCR beta chain. No antigen is known for it. This sample was taken from a study of OX40 agonist ivuxolimab in advanced cancers. Study-level background: Dose-escalation cases comprised hepatocellular carcinoma, melanoma, renal cell or head and neck cancer. Study-wide results and caveats: There was clonal expansion of CD4+ and CD8+ blood T cells by week 6 at 0.1 to 3.0 mg/kg. CD8+ T cells were the subset that, on average, had more expanded clones than CD4+.

V gave up 0 bases and J gave up 5 bases, with 8 bases separating them. The CDR3 has 13 residues. Per the germline V gene, CDR1 is SGDLS and CDR2 is YYNGEE. Produced via immunoSEQ multiplex PCR; TCRdb's table is partial and in-frame only. The sample holds more than 15,000 clones, about three quarters seen once. Patients who had autoimmune disease history or got systemic immunosuppression were left out. The sample in question was CD4+ or CD8+ T cells sorted from blood, obtained in a trial of the OX40 agonist ivuxolimab. This TCR was recovered from an adult with an advanced solid tumor such as melanoma, head and neck, liver or kidney cancer. The gene calls are TRBV9 and TRBJ1-1; no reliable D call. CDR3 amino acids: CASSVAGRTEAFF. CDR3 nucleotide sequence: TGTGCCAGCAGCGTAGCTGGGAGGACTGAAGCTTTCTTT.